This T cell receptor beta chain was obtained from a study of cytomegalovirus exposure and HLA in healthy donors. Germline V gene lookup returns CDR1 SGHTA and CDR2 FQGTGA. The CDR3 totals 17 residues. Trimming cost V 2 bases and J 1 base, with 17 bases left between them. It was with 60 Vbeta and 13 Jbeta primers that the PCR ran. Assay used: immunoSEQ multiplex PCR; TCRdb lists only in-frame clones, some missing. The sample shows 120,000 or so clones, roughly 75% of them seen only once. Whole-study results and caveats: Later analysis placed DRB1 highest and HLA-C lowest in TCR association rates, which differed by HLA locus. CMV serostatus was the sole immune exposure information available.

Concerning this clone itself: Its matching antigen is unknown.

The receptor's source is a female donor in good health and CMV-seronegative. The sequenced sample consisted of PBMCs. V is TRBV7-3 and J is TRBJ2-5; tentatively, D is TRBD2 (6 bases). The CDR3 bases are TGTGCCAGCAGCTTAGGTAGTGCGGGGTTTTTCCAAGAGACCCAGTACTTC. This translates into CASSLGSAGFFQETQYF.